This TCR beta chain stems from a study of shared clonotypes between healthy human individuals. Study outcomes and limitations: Naive subsets, compared against memory subsets, generally had larger estimated richness values.

Trimming took 1 base from V and 3 from J, leaving 19 bases between them. The germline V gene encodes CDR1 ENHRY and CDR2 SYGVKD. The CDR3 has 18 residues. Deep was the level at which the assay was run. The authors' processing: Junction-only sequences without quality scores came from ImmunoSEQ, so filtering differed. Sequencing was performed with immunoSEQ multiplex PCR; in TCRdb, only in-frame clones are kept and a portion is missing. That table is the source of V, J and clone size, and D and trimming were worked out from the DNA. The sample has approximately 600,000 clones; around 96% are singletons. Notes on this clone: Its specificity is not known.

Naive CD8 populations comprised CD45RO-negative cells positively selected for CCR7, excluding terminally differentiated effector memory CD45RA+ cells. Donors were healthy HIV-negative adults without recent acute infections or vaccinations. This TCR came from a woman aged 25 to 39 in good health. Sequencing was performed on naive CD8+ T cells sorted from blood. V and J are TRBV10-3 and TRBJ1-5; tentative D call: TRBD1 (6 bases). The CDR3 region has the DNA TGTGCCATCAGTGAGTTTAATGGACAGCTCATGGACAATCAGCCCCAGCATTTT. It codes for CAISEFNGQLMDNQPQHF.